This TCR beta chain emerged from a study of blood T cell repertoires in COVID-19. Study context: COVID-19 samples from acute and convalescent phases originated in the United States, Italy and Spain. T cells, B-cell-depleted T cells, or PBMCs provided the cDNA or gDNA that served as material.

The CDR3 contains 12 residues. The germline CDR1 and CDR2 sequences are LNHDA and SQIVND (reference sequence). V lost 10 bases and J 1 base, leaving 10 bases between the germline ends. Study processing details: For nucleated cells, counts were estimated from reference gene primer amplification. Data came from immunoSEQ multiplex PCR; TCRdb stores just in-frame clones and leaves some out. The D gene and trimming were derived from the DNA, and the V and J assignments and clone size from that table. The sample shows approximately 160,000 clones, 60% to 85% of them seen only once. The sample consisted of peripheral blood. The rearrangement joins TRBV19 to TRBJ1-1; D is undetermined. The sequence was obtained from a man aged 55-75 years with acute or convalescent COVID-19. The CDR3 loop is CATLLGNTEAFF. The CDR3 DNA is TGTGCCACTCTACTAGGGAACACTGAAGCTTTCTTT.